A selection of T cell receptor beta chains follows, all from one sample in a study of blood T cell repertoires in COVID-19. The repertoire was sequenced with immunoSEQ multiplex PCR; TCRdb's copy has only in-frame clones and lacks some. There are 130,000 or so clones in the sample; about 77% occur only once, and roughly 20% lies in the top ten. Sequencing used peripheral blood. All receptors come from a man aged 80 or over with acute or convalescent COVID-19. Each CDR3 is given with its conserved first and last residue. Each record gives: CDR3 length, V gene, clone size, CDR3 protein. Clone size is shown for a subset of rows, as once, few, many or a class of expanded clone.

13	TRBV12-3/TRBV12-4	-	CASSLIGTSEQFF
13	TRBV12-3/TRBV12-4	few	CASSLAGGSEAFF
14	TRBV3-1/TRBV3-2	-	CASSQAVSSYEQYF
15	TRBV30	many	CAWREPGQVNSPLHF
15	TRBV15	few	CATSPPGQGSYEQYF
14	TRBV5-1	-	CASSPGLGTYEQYF
16	TRBV19	-	CASSPWTQATFEKLFF
23	TRBV7-8	-	CASSPKKPSGTSGGANLADTQYF
11	TRBV20-1	-	CSTGGGHEQYF
15	TRBV7-2	-	CASSLVASGSGGQFF
16	TRBV19	-	CASSLTPPGQGTPLHF
16	TRBV13	-	CASSQTLWTDHNEQFF
16	TRBV2	few	CASSAWGIPGGTEAFF
14	TRBV12-5	-	CASGLGGTNEKLFF
13	TRBV11-2	-	CASSLTGNTEAFF
14	TRBV10-3	-	CAISASGSTDTQYF
15	TRBV9	-	CASSVAGTGTYEQYF
17	TRBV4-3	-	CASSQDVATLGTGELFF
16	TRBV7-6	-	CASSLVPETNTGELFF
13	TRBV19	many	CASSRPGSYEQYF
14	TRBV4-3	-	CASSLDRDLYGYTF
15	TRBV6-2/TRBV6-3	-	CASSPAGGAVYGYTF
16	TRBV2	once	CASSERGGSSYNEQFF
15	TRBV24-1	-	CATSDFWGTGGEQFF
14	TRBV5-4	-	CASSSRVDTGELFF
12	TRBV11-2	-	CASSLPPGTQYF
14	TRBV18	-	CASSRGDYPDTQYF
15	TRBV15	-	CATRLAGGRGNEQFF
12	TRBV7-2	-	CASSLGLPEQYF
16	TRBV5-1	once	CASSPGTVATNEKLFF
13	TRBV4-1	once	CASSPNRGDTQYF
14	TRBV6-6	-	CASSYGTGTDTQYF
15	TRBV3-1/TRBV3-2	-	CASSPQQGYLKTQYF
15	TRBV15	-	CATSKGTANTGELFF
15	TRBV19	-	CASRDGQGGSYEQYF
15	TRBV5-1	-	CASSSTGFSDTEAFF
18	TRBV14	-	CASSQDLSLLVAKNIQYF
13	TRBV19	-	CASSSGRKETQYF
16	TRBV4-1	-	CASSQALDSYYNEQFF
16	TRBV4-1	-	CASSQAYRSQGNGYTF